This T cell receptor (beta chain) is drawn from a study of blood T cell repertoires in COVID-19. Across the study: COVID-19 samples, acute and convalescent, were from the United States, Italy and Spain. The cDNA or gDNA used as material had been derived from T cells, B-cell-depleted T cells, or PBMCs.

Original processing notes: Estimation of nucleated cell counts was performed using reference gene primer amplification. Generated by immunoSEQ multiplex PCR, the TCRdb table keeps only in-frame clones and is missing some. V, J and clone size are those of that table, while D and trimming were read from the DNA. The sample has 250,000 or so clones, 84% seen once. The trim removed 2 bases at V and 2 bases at J, leaving 4 bases unmatched. The length of the CDR3 is 15 residues. Germline lookup yields CDR1 SGHRS and CDR2 YFSETQ. The specimen sequenced was peripheral blood. The sequence derives from a woman between 35 and 50 years old who had recovered from COVID-19. This chain joins TRBV5-1 and TRBJ2-1; TRBD1 aligns across 7 bases. The CDR3: CASSFFGTAYNEQFF. As DNA, the CDR3 is TGCGCCAGCAGCTTCTTCGGGACAGCCTACAATGAGCAGTTCTTC.